This T cell receptor beta chain was identified during a study of blood T cell repertoires in COVID-19. The table came from immunoSEQ multiplex PCR; TCRdb's copy has only in-frame clones and leaves some out. The table lists roughly 150,000 clones, around 75% of them singletons. V gave up 3 bases and J gave up 5 bases, with 13 bases separating them. There are 14 residues in the CDR3. Germline V gene lookup returns CDR1 SGHRS and CDR2 YFSETQ. The chain couples TRBV5-1 to TRBJ2-3, with unresolved D. The sequenced sample consisted of peripheral blood. The source of this sequence is a woman at least 80 years old with acute or convalescent COVID-19. The CDR3: CASSSTNVVDTQYF. The CDR3 bases are TGCGCCAGCAGCTCTACCAACGTGGTAGATACGCAGTATTTT.